The 32 T cell receptor beta chains in this list originate from one sample, sequenced in a study of T cell repertoires in cytomegalovirus infection. In TCRdb, the reads were re-called with MiXCR into one record per CDR3 protein. In the table there are fewer than 200,000 distinct CDR3 sequences, over 13% of which are singletons. Sequenced sample: PBMCs. The receptor source for this set is a human donor in good health (CMV status not recorded). Some clones in this sample may be carry-over from other donors' samples.

This clonotype was seen repeatedly, ten times or more. The chain is built from TRBV19 and TRBJ2-1; TRBD1 is a possible D gene (6 bases). The V gene's germline CDR1 is LNHDA and CDR2 SQIVND (reference sequence). The CDR3 runs 19 residues. Between the trimmed V and J ends, which lost 5 bases and 4 bases, there was a span of 27 bases. CDR3 sequence reads: CASSLSSPSTGHGYNEQFF. The CDR3 DNA is TGTGCCAGTAGTCTATCTTCCCCATCGACAGGCCACGGGTACAATGAGCAGTTCTTC.

The rearrangement uses TRBV19 and TRBJ1-1; a possible D gene is TRBD1 (5 bases). The CDR3 is made up of 15 amino acids. Per the germline V gene, CDR1 is LNHDA and CDR2 is SQIVND (reference sequence). V lost 9 bases, J lost 3 bases, and 20 bases lay in between. CDR3 in amino acids: CARRSTQGRDTEAFF. CDR3 coding DNA: TGTGCCAGACGTAGTACGCAGGGTAGAGACACTGAAGCTTTCTTT.

This clonotype was counted ten times or more. The V call is TRBV7-3, the J call TRBJ1-1; D is undetermined. Between the trimmed V and J ends, which lost 5 bases and 3 bases, there was a span of 19 bases. The germline CDR1 and CDR2 sequences are SGHTA and FQGTGA. The CDR3 spans 16 residues. DNA of the CDR3: TGTGCCAGCAGCCTGCAGGTATCCTTGGACCACACTGAAGCTTTCTTT. This gives the protein CASSLQVSLDHTEAFF. The full variable domain, in which reference TRBV7-3 and TRBJ1-1 provide the parts outside the CDR3, is GAGVSQTPSNKVTEKGKYVELRCDPISGHTALYWYRQSLGQGPEFLIYFQGTGAADDSGLPNDRFFAVRPEGSVSTLKIQRTERGDSAVYLCASSLQVSLDHTEAFFGQGTRLTVV.

This clonotype was picked up many times. This chain uses TRBV7-9 with TRBJ1-1; D remains unclear. This CDR3 has 18 amino acids. V lost 1 base, J lost 4 bases, and 22 bases lay in between. CDR1 is SEHNR, CDR2 FQNEAQ, per germline (reference sequence). CDR3 amino acids: CASSLVIGLRGFGTEAFF. The CDR3 bases are TGTGCCAGCAGCTTAGTTATCGGGCTCCGAGGTTTTGGCACTGAAGCTTTCTTT.

This clonotype came up a few times. The chain employs TRBV19 and TRBJ2-1; no clear D. This CDR3 comprises 13 residues. Trimming took off 3 bases at V and 5 bases at J, with 8 bases between the two ends. CDR1 LNHDA and CDR2 SQIVND come from the germline V gene (reference sequence). CDR3 in amino acids: CASSIGTNNEQFF. In nucleotides, the CDR3 is TGTGCCAGTAGTATCGGCACGAACAATGAGCAGTTCTTC.

The chain joins TRBV5-5 to TRBJ2-5, with D possibly being TRBD1 or TRBD2 (5 bases each). Trimming removed 3 bases at V and 1 base at J, with 10 bases between. The germline V gene has CDR1 SGHKS and CDR2 YYEKEE (reference sequence). The length of the CDR3 is 14 residues. The CDR3, as DNA: TGTGCCAGCAGCTCCCCCGGGGCCCAAGAGACCCAGTACTTC. Protein sequence: CASSSPGAQETQYF.

There are many counts of this clonotype. This sequence joins TRBV7-8 and TRBJ1-3; tentatively, D is TRBD1 (5 bases). Per germline, CDR1 SGHVS and CDR2 FQNEAQ. With 5 bases removed from V and 3 bases from J, the gap between germline ends came to 11 bases. There are 14 residues in the CDR3. As DNA, the CDR3 is TGTGCCAGCAGCCCGGGGGGGAATGGAAACACCATATATTTT. Amino acids: CASSPGGNGNTIYF.

This clonotype was recorded many times. This rearrangement joins TRBV2 to TRBJ2-7; D perhaps matches TRBD1 (5 bases). Trimming cost V 7 bases and J 0 bases, with 13 bases left between them. The CDR3 contains 14 residues. Germline assignment: CDR1 SNHLY and CDR2 FYNNEI. The CDR3 nucleotides read TGTGCCAGCATAAGGACAACGAGCTCCTACGAGCAGTACTTC. It yields the protein CASIRTTSSYEQYF.

The sample holds many counts of this clonotype. The rearrangement uses TRBV7-2 and TRBJ2-3, with 10 bases aligning to TRBD1. The CDR3 consists of 16 residues. With V trimmed by 1 base and J by 4 bases, 5 bases remained unmatched. Germline CDR1 and CDR2: SGHTA and FQGNSA. The CDR3 bases are TGTGCCAGCAGCTTAGTGGGGACAGGGGCGCCAGATACGCAGTATTTT. This sequence encodes CASSLVGTGAPDTQYF. Full variable domain (outside the CDR3, taken from reference TRBV7-2 and TRBJ2-3): GAGVSQSPSNKVTEKGKDVELRCDPISGHTALYWYRQSLGQGLEFLIYFQGNSAPDKSGLPSDRFSAERTGGSVSTLTIQRTQQEDSAVYLCASSLVGTGAPDTQYFGPGTRLTVL.

Comment on this clonotype: At one boundary the junction diverges from the germline segment, which might be a read error. The rearrangement links TRBV25-1 to TRBJ1-6; D possibly corresponds to TRBD1 (6 bases). Germline V CDR1 and CDR2: MGHDK, SYGVNS. The CDR3 has 15 amino acids. In DNA, the CDR3 is TGTGCCAGCAATGAAGACAGGTCCTATAATTCACCCCTCCACTTT. Translating it yields CASNEDRSYNSPLHF.

Only a few counts were recorded for this clonotype. The chain carries TRBV15 and TRBJ1-5; 9 bases fit TRBD1. The CDR3 has 15 amino acids. Germline values: CDR1 LNHNV, CDR2 YYDKDF (reference sequence). V lost 3 bases to trimming and J lost 7 bases; unmatched junction nucleotides: 7. The CDR3 DNA reads as TGTGCCACCAGCAGTAGGGACAGGGTTGGGCAGCCCCAGCATTTT. Its protein is CATSSRDRVGQPQHF.

This clonotype was found many times. The chain recombines TRBV7-2 with TRBJ2-1, with 11 nucleotides matching TRBD2. The CDR3 contains 19 residues. The V and J ends lost 5 bases and 7 bases, in that order; junction bases with no gene match: 19. Germline CDR1 and CDR2: SGHTA and FQGNSA. Here the CDR3 DNA reads TGTGCCAGCAGCCAAGGGACTAGCGGTTCGTCTACTACTCGTAATGAGCAGTTCTTC. Its translation is CASSQGTSGSSTTRNEQFF.

In its sample, this clonotype was seen many times. The V call is TRBV29-1, the J call TRBJ2-3, with 11 bases aligning to TRBD2. Trimming at V came to 3 bases and at J to 2 bases, leaving 13 bases not matched to a gene. CDR1 SQVTM and CDR2 ANQGSEA come from the germline V gene. The CDR3 length is 18 residues. In nucleotides, the CDR3 is TGCAGCGTTGAGAGCCCTTTTGGGACTAGCGGACTCACAGATACGCAGTATTTT. Its translation is CSVESPFGTSGLTDTQYF.

This clonotype was seen more than once but under ten times. V and J are TRBV10-1 and TRBJ2-2; no firm D call. The length of the CDR3 is 15 residues. V was pared by 3 bases and J by 1 base, with 9 bases between. The germline CDR1 and CDR2 sequences are WNHNN and SYGVQD (reference sequence). The CDR3 protein is CASSENRLNTGELFF. CDR3 in DNA: TGCGCCAGCAGTGAAAACAGATTGAACACCGGGGAGCTGTTTTTT.

This clonotype was seen many times. The chain's CDR3 is CASSEDRPGELFF. DNA of the CDR3: TGTGCCAGCAGTGAAGACAGGCCCGGGGAGCTGTTTTTT. V usage is TRBV2 and J usage is TRBJ2-2, with a possible D match to TRBD1 (5 bases). The CDR3 is made up of 13 amino acids. V was cut by 1 base and J by 6 bases, with 6 bases left in between. The V gene's germline CDR1 is SNHLY and CDR2 FYNNEI.

This clonotype was found many times. The chain uses TRBV10-3 and TRBJ2-1; no definite D call. Germline V lookup: CDR1 ENHRY, CDR2 SYGVKD. The CDR3 has 13 residues. V shed 0 bases and J shed 8 bases, with 8 bases lying between them. The CDR3 region has the DNA TGTGCCATCAGTGAGTCGACGGTCCATGAGCAGTTCTTC. Residues: CAISESTVHEQFF.

This chain uses TRBV28 with TRBJ1-3, with D uncertain. The CDR3 spans 12 residues. Germline V gene data show CDR1 as MDHEN and CDR2 as SYDVKM. Trimming removed 3 bases from V and 4 bases from J, with 4 bases in between. The CDR3 sequence is CASSFAGNTIYF. CDR3 sequence (DNA): TGTGCCAGCAGTTTTGCCGGAAACACCATATATTTT.

Only a few counts were recorded for this clonotype. The chain uses TRBV5-1 and TRBJ1-1, with D perhaps matching TRBD1 (6 bases). Germline V gene data show CDR1 as SGHRS and CDR2 as YFSETQ. This CDR3 is built from 15 residues. The V end lost 0 bases, the J end lost 0 bases, and 9 bases lay between the germline ends. DNA for the CDR3: TGCGCCAGCAGCTTGGCCAGGGGCCTGAACACTGAAGCTTTCTTT. Its protein product is CASSLARGLNTEAFF.

At least ten counts were recorded for this clonotype. The chain links TRBV6-1 to TRBJ2-7, with D possibly matching TRBD2 (6 bases). The CDR3 runs to 14 residues. Trimming removed 0 bases from V and 3 bases from J, with 9 bases in between. Germline V CDR1 and CDR2: MNHNS, SASEGT. Here the CDR3 reads CASSEAWGGYEQYF. CDR3 DNA: TGTGCCAGCAGTGAAGCTTGGGGAGGCTACGAGCAGTACTTC.

The chain employs TRBV5-1 and TRBJ2-2, with D possibly matching TRBD1 (5 bases). From germline, CDR1 is SGHRS and CDR2 YFSETQ. The CDR3 spans 16 residues. V lost 5 bases and J lost 5, with 19 bases in between. CDR3: CASSSKVGPGTGELFF. In DNA form, the CDR3 reads TGCGCCAGCAGTTCGAAAGTGGGGCCAGGAACCGGGGAGCTGTTTTTT.

This clonotype has a count of ten or more. The genes are TRBV7-2 and TRBJ1-5, with D perhaps matching TRBD1 (5 bases). Germline values: CDR1 SGHTA, CDR2 FQGNSA. The V end was cut by 0 bases, the J end by 0 bases, with 12 bases between. The CDR3 contains 17 residues. CDR3 residues: CASSLARGIGSNQPQHF. The CDR3 coding sequence is TGTGCCAGCAGCTTAGCGAGGGGAATCGGTAGCAATCAGCCCCAGCATTTT.

This clonotype was observed a few times. The V gene is TRBV11-2, the J gene TRBJ2-2; TRBD2 agrees at 8 bases. The CDR3 length is 15 residues. V gave up 4 bases and J gave up 4 bases; unmatched junction bases: 5. CDR1 SGHAT and CDR2 FQNNGV come from the germline V gene. The CDR3: CASSSREGFTGELFF. The CDR3 DNA follows: TGTGCCAGCAGCTCCCGGGAGGGGTTCACCGGGGAGCTGTTTTTT.

This clonotype was observed a few times. The chain links TRBV12-3 or TRBV12-4 to TRBJ1-1; TRBD1 is a possible D gene (5 bases). The CDR3 has 14 amino acids. V was trimmed by 6 bases and J by 3 bases, leaving 14 bases between them. CDR3 sequence reads: CASRPTGDYTEAFF. As DNA, the CDR3 is TGTGCCAGCAGGCCCACGGGGGATTACACTGAAGCTTTCTTT.

The table lists this clonotype with many counts. CDR3 region: CASSPPTSGGSVFF. The CDR3 nucleotides read TGTGCCAGCTCACCACCAACTAGCGGGGGGTCGGTGTTCTTC. The chain links TRBV18 to TRBJ2-1; 12 positions agree with TRBD2. CDR3 size: 14 residues. V lost 0 bases and J lost 15; bases outside the gene matches: 6. Germline values: CDR1 KGHSH, CDR2 LQKENI.

This clonotype was counted many times. The genes are TRBV28 and TRBJ1-4; TRBD1 might be the D (6 bases). CDR1 is MDHEN, CDR2 SYDVKM, per germline. This CDR3 has 16 residues. Trimming cost V 7 bases and J 3 bases, with 18 bases left between them. The CDR3 bases are TGTGCCAGCAACCCCCCGGGGGCAGGGGCTAATGAAAAACTGTTTTTT. Its translation: CASNPPGAGANEKLFF.

This clonotype showed up many times. The rearrangement uses TRBV7-2 and TRBJ2-5; D gene uncertain. CDR1 and CDR2 from the germline V gene are SGHTA and FQGNSA. Trimming removed 8 bases from V and 4 bases from J, with 14 bases in between. This CDR3 region has 13 residues. The CDR3 region is CASEYGVRETQYF. The CDR3, as DNA: TGTGCCAGCGAGTATGGGGTACGAGAGACCCAGTACTTC.

The rearrangement joins TRBV28 to TRBJ2-7; D tentatively reads TRBD1 or TRBD2 (5 bases each). The V gene lost 6 bases and the J gene lost 3 bases, with 15 bases spanning the gap. Germline V lookup: CDR1 MDHEN, CDR2 SYDVKM. CDR3 length: 14 amino acids. The CDR3 bases are TGTGCCAGCAGATCTTACGGGGCCAACTACGAGCAGTACTTC. It specifies CASRSYGANYEQYF.

In the case of this clonotype: It may be a read error: a sequence one base away is much more abundant. V usage is TRBV11-2 and J usage is TRBJ2-7, with 10 nucleotides matching TRBD1. Germline V gene lookup returns CDR1 SGHAT and CDR2 FQNNGV. The CDR3 totals 15 residues. V shed 5 bases and J 6 bases; nucleotides not matched to a gene: 10. The CDR3 region is CASSVDRGKFSEQYF. The CDR3 nucleotides are TGTGCCAGCAGCGTGGACAGGGGGAAGTTCAGCGAGCAGTACTTC.

This chain uses TRBV25-1 with TRBJ2-3, with 14 bases aligning to TRBD2. Germline CDR1 reads MGHDK; CDR2 reads SYGVNS. V shed 1 base and J 3 bases; nucleotides not matched to a gene: 6. The CDR3 has 18 residues. Written as DNA, the CDR3 is TGTGCCAGCAGTGAATTACACGGACTAGCGGGGGGAACAGATACGCAGTATTTT. This sequence encodes CASSELHGLAGGTDTQYF.

This clonotype was detected many times. J is TRBJ1-1 and V is TRBV6-2 or TRBV6-3; no definite D call. V lost 7 bases to trimming and J lost 2 bases, with 14 bases between them. This CDR3 is built from 14 residues. Germline V CDR1 and CDR2: MNHEY, SVGEGT. CDR3 coding DNA: TGTGCCAGCAAAGAGGGCGGCACTAACACTGAAGCTTTCTTT. It translates to CASKEGGTNTEAFF.

CDR3 amino acids: CASRVGQGRGNSPLHF. CDR3 bases: TGTGCCAGCAGGGTCGGACAGGGACGCGGTAATTCACCCCTCCACTTT. This rearrangement joins TRBV12-3 or TRBV12-4 to TRBJ1-6; 8 nucleotides line up with TRBD1. CDR3 length: 16 amino acids. V was pared by 6 bases and J by 6 bases, with 10 bases of the junction left unmatched.

There are many counts of this clonotype. This rearrangement joins TRBV7-3 to TRBJ2-1; D could derive from TRBD1 or TRBD2 (5 bases each). Germline CDR1 reads SGHTA; CDR2 reads FQGTGA. V lost 5 bases to trimming and J lost 8 bases, with 16 bases between them. CDR3 size: 14 residues. The CDR3 is CASSPLQRGDEQFF. Here the CDR3 DNA reads TGTGCCAGCAGCCCCCTACAGAGGGGCGATGAGCAGTTCTTC.